What follows are 8 T cell receptor beta chains derived from one specimen sequenced in a study of blood T cell repertoires in COVID-19. Libraries were prepared by immunoSEQ multiplex PCR; TCRdb keeps only in-frame clonotypes and omits some of them. The table shows about 380,000 clones, with roughly 85% occurring only once. Input material: peripheral blood. The receptors were gathered from a woman aged 18 to 35 with acute or convalescent COVID-19.

This rearrangement joins TRBV21-1 to TRBJ2-7; TRBD1, the table's D call, lacks a check against the DNA. TRBV21-1 corresponds to a pseudogene. There are 15 residues in the CDR3. CDR3 DNA sequence: TGTGCCAGCAGCAAAGAGTACAGGGACGACTACGAGCAGTACTTC. Translated, it gives CASSKEYRDDYEQYF.

This clone was seen ten or more times. V and J are TRBV6-5 and TRBJ2-5; the D is unclear. From germline, CDR1 is MNHEY and CDR2 SVGAGI. The CDR3 totals 13 residues. V lost 7 bases, J lost 1 base, and 10 bases lay in between. The CDR3 DNA reads TGTGCCAGCACCCCGATACTCCAAGAGACCCAGTACTTC. Its protein product is CASTPILQETQYF.

A single count supports this clone. The chain employs TRBV5-1 and TRBJ1-2; 8 positions match TRBD1. CDR3 length equals 15 residues. V gave up 3 bases and J gave up 6 bases; unmatched junction bases: 10. Germline V gene lookup returns CDR1 SGHRS and CDR2 YFSETQ. CDR3 sequence (DNA): TGCGCCAGCAGCTCCCTCGACAGGGGCGAACATGGCTACACCTTC. Translation gives CASSSLDRGEHGYTF.

This chain connects TRBV2 to TRBJ2-7, with TRBD2 matching over 7 bases. Germline V gene data show CDR1 as SNHLY and CDR2 as FYNNEI. The CDR3 runs 12 residues. Losses at the gene ends were 3 bases for V and 6 bases for J; bases not matched to a gene: 2. Here the CDR3 reads CASSEGEGEQYF. CDR3 DNA: TGTGCCAGCAGTGAGGGGGAGGGCGAGCAGTACTTC.

This sequence joins TRBV7-9 and TRBJ1-4, with 8 bases that match TRBD1. Germline V gene sequence: CDR1 SEHNR, CDR2 FQNEAQ (reference sequence). The CDR3 has 16 amino acids. V dropped 3 bases and J dropped 3; count of bases not matched to a gene: 6. Written as DNA, the CDR3 is TGTGCCAGCAGCTTTCCACCGGGACAGGCTAATGAAAAACTGTTTTTT. Its translation: CASSFPPGQANEKLFF.

This clone was recorded only once. The chain uses TRBV13 and TRBJ2-5; TRBD2 is a possible D gene (6 bases). The CDR3 has 15 residues. V lost 5 bases and J lost 2, with 15 bases in between. Germline CDR1 reads PRHDT; CDR2 reads FYEKMQ (reference sequence). CDR3 residues: CASSLTTGGQETQYF. For the CDR3, the DNA is TGTGCCAGCAGCCTAACTACCGGGGGACAAGAGACCCAGTACTTC.

CDR3 nucleotide sequence: TGTGCCAGCAGCGAGCGAAGGGACAGGGGGTACAATGAGCAGTTCTTC. It specifies CASSERRDRGYNEQFF. The V gene is TRBV7-9, the J gene TRBJ2-1; 11 bases fit TRBD1. The CDR3 is 16 amino acids. The ends lost 5 bases at V and 4 bases at J; junction bases unmatched: 7. CDR1 is SEHNR and CDR2 is FQNEAQ in the germline V gene (reference sequence). Filled out from reference TRBV7-9 and TRBJ2-1, the complete variable domain reads DTGVSQNPRHKITKRGQNVTFRCDPISEHNRLYWYRQTLGQGPEFLTYFQNEAQLEKSRLLSDRFSAERPKGSFSTLEIQRTEQGDSAMYLCASSERRDRGYNEQFFGPGTRLTVL.

This sequence joins TRBV30 and TRBJ1-4; D remains unclear. Trimming took 0 bases from V and 5 from J, leaving 13 bases between them. This CDR3 spans 15 amino acids. CDR1 is GTSNPN and CDR2 is SVGIG in the germline V gene (reference sequence). Here the CDR3 DNA reads TGTGCCTGGAGTGTAGATTTGGGCCCGAATGAAAAACTGTTTTTT. Its translation is CAWSVDLGPNEKLFF.